This TCR beta chain emerged from a study of patients and donors after allogeneic stem cell transplantation. The sample holds a few counts of this clonotype. Per germline, CDR1 MNHEY and CDR2 SVGAGI. V lost 8 bases and J 2 bases, leaving 10 bases between the germline ends. The CDR3 covers 12 residues. MiXCR, run by TCRdb on the RT-PCR reads, gives a single entry per CDR3 protein. Of about 960,000 distinct CDR3 sequences in the sample, over 15% were seen once. Sequencing was done on a sample of blood, either unsorted or a sorted T cell fraction (not recorded which). The TCR originated in a human donor who was either an allogeneic HSCT recipient or a stem cell or donor lymphocyte infusion donor (not recorded which). It is not recorded whose cells these are; they may come from a transplant donor. V and J are TRBV6-5 and TRBJ2-7; D uncertain. CDR3 in DNA: TGTGCCAGCTGGAGAGGTCCCTACGAGCAGTACTTC. As protein: CASWRGPYEQYF.